This T cell receptor (beta chain) emerged from a study of cytomegalovirus exposure and HLA in healthy donors. 60 Vbeta and 13 Jbeta primers were used in PCR. Clones were sequenced by immunoSEQ multiplex PCR, and TCRdb holds only the in-frame ones, with some missing. The table has 200,000 to 250,000 clones, around 80% seen once. About this clone itself: What it binds is unknown.

Though probably carrying unrecorded immune exposures, donors were nominally healthy at sampling. Study-level points and caveats: Reports credit the classifier with highly specific, highly sensitive diagnosis of cytomegalovirus status. Cytomegalovirus association was listed for around 180 TCR beta chains.

The junction had 6 bases not matched to a gene; V was cut back by 3 bases and J by 4 bases. Germline assignment: CDR1 SGHRS and CDR2 YFSETQ. This CDR3 is 15 amino acids long. Sequencing input: PBMCs. The clonotype comes from a boy younger than 18 in good health and CMV-seronegative. This chain uses TRBV5-1 with TRBJ1-3; 8 bases line up with TRBD1. DNA for the CDR3: TGCGCCAGCAGCTCCTCAGGGGGCGGCGGAAACACCATATATTTT. Its translation is CASSSSGGGGNTIYF.